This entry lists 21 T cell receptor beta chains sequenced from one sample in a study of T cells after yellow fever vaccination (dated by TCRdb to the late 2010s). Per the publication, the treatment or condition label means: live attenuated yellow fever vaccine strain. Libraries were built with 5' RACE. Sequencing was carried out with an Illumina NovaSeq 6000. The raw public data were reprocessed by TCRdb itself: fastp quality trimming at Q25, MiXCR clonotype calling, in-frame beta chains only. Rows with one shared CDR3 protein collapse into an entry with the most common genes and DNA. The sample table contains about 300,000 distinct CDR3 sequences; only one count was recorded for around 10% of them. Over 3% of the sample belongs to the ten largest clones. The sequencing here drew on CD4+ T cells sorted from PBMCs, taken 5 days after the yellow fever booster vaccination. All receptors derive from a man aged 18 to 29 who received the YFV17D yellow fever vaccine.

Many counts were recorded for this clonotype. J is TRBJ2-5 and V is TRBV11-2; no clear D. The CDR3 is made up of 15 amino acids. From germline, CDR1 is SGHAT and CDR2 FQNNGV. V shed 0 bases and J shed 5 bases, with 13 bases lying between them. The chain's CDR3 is CASSLDYTSSETQYF. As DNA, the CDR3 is TGTGCCAGCAGCTTAGATTATACCAGTTCGGAGACCCAGTACTTC.

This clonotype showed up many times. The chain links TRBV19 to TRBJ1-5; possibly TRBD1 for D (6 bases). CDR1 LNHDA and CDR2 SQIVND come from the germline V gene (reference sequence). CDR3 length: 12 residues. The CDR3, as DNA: TGTGCGATAGGACAGATGGATCAGCCCCAGCATTTT. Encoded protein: CAIGQMDQPQHF.

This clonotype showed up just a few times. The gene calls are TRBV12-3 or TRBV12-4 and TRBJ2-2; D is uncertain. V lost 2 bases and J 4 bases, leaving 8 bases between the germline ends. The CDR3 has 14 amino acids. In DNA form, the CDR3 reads TGTGCCAGCAGTTTAAGGCCGAGCACCGGGGAGCTGTTTTTT. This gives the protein CASSLRPSTGELFF.

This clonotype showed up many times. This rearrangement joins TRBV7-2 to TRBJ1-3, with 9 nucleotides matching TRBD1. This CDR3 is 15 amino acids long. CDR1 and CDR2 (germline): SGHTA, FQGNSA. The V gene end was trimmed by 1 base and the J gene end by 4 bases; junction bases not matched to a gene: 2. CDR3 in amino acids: CASSLVGTGGNTIYF. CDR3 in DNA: TGTGCCAGCAGCTTAGTCGGGACAGGGGGAAACACCATATATTTT.

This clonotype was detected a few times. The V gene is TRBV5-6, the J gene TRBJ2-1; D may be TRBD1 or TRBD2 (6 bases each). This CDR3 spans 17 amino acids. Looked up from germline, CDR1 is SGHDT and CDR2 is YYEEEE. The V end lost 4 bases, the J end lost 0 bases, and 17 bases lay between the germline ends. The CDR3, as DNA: TGTGCCAGCAGCCCGTCACGGGGGCACCACTCCTACAATGAGCAGTTCTTC. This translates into CASSPSRGHHSYNEQFF.

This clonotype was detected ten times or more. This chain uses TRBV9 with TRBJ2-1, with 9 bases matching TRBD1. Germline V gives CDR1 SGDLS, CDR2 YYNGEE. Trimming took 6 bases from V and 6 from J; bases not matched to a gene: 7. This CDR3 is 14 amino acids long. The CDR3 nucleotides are TGTGCCAGCACCAAAGACAGGGGGACCAATGAGCAGTTCTTC. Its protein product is CASTKDRGTNEQFF.

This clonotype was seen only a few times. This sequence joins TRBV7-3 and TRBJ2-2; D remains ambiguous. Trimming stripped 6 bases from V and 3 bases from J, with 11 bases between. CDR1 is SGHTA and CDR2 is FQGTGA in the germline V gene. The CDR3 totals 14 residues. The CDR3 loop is CASRLDRYTGELFF. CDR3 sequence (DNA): TGTGCCAGCAGGCTGGACCGATACACCGGGGAGCTGTTTTTT.

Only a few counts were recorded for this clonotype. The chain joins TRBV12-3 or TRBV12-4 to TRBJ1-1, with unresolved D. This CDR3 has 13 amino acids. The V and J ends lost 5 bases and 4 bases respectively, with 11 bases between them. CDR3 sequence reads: CASSPPWGTEAFF. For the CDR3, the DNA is TGTGCCAGCAGTCCCCCTTGGGGCACTGAAGCTTTCTTT.

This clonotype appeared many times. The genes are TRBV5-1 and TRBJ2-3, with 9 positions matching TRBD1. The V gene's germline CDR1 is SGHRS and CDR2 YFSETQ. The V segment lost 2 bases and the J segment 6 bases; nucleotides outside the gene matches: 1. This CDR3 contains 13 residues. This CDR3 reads CASSFDRGDTQYF. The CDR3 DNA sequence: TGCGCCAGCAGCTTCGACAGGGGGGATACGCAGTATTTT.

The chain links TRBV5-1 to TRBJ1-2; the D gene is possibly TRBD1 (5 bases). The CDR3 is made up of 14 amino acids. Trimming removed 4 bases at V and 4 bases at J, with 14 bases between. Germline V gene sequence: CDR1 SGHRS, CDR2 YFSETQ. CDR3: CASSEQDPLYGYTF. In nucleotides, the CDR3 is TGCGCCAGCAGCGAACAGGACCCTCTCTATGGCTACACCTTC.

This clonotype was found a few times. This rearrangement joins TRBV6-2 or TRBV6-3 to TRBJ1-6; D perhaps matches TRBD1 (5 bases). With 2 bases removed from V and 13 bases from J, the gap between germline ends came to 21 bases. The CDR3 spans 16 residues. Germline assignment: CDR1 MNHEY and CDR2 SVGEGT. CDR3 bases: TGTGCCAGCAGTTACCAACCGGGACTGAAAAATGGGCCCCTCCACTTT. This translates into CASSYQPGLKNGPLHF.

The CDR3 loop is CASSPDSIGGGYTF. The CDR3 DNA follows: TGTGCCAGCTCACCGGACAGTATAGGCGGTGGCTACACCTTC. The chain employs TRBV18 and TRBJ1-2; D is perhaps TRBD1 (6 bases). CDR1 is KGHSH and CDR2 is LQKENI in the germline V gene. Deletions cut 3 bases from V and 7 bases from J, with 15 bases between. This CDR3 spans 14 amino acids.

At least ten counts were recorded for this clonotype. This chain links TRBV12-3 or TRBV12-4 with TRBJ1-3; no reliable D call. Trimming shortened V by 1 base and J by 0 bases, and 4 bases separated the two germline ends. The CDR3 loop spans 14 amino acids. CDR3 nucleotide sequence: TGTGCCAGCAGTTTAGACATCTCTGGAAACACCATATATTTT. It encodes CASSLDISGNTIYF.

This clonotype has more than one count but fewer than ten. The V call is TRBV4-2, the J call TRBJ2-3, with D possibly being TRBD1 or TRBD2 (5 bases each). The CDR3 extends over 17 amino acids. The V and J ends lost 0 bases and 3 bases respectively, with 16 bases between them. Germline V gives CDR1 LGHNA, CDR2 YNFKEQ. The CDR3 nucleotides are TGTGCCAGCAGCCAAGATTCCGGGGCTCCCCGGACAGATACGCAGTATTTT. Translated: CASSQDSGAPRTDTQYF.

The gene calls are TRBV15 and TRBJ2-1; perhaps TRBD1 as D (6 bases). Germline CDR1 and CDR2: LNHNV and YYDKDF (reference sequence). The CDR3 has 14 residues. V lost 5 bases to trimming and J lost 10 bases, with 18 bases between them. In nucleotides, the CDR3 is TGTGCCACCAGCGGGGGCCGGTTAGGGTTCGAGCAGTTCTTC. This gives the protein CATSGGRLGFEQFF.

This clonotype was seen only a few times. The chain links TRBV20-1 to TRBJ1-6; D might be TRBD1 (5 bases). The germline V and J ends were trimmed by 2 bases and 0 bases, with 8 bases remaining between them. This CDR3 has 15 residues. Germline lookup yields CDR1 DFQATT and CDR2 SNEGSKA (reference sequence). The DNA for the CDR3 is TGCAGTGCTAGACGTGACAGCTCCTATAATTCACCCCTCCACTTT. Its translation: CSARRDSSYNSPLHF.

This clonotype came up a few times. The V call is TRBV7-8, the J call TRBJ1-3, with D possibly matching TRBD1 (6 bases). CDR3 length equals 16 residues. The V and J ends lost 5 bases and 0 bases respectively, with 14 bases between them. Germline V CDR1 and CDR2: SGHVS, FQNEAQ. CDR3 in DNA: TGTGCCAGCAGCCCCATCCCGGGGGCCTCTGGAAACACCATATATTTT. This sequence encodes CASSPIPGASGNTIYF.

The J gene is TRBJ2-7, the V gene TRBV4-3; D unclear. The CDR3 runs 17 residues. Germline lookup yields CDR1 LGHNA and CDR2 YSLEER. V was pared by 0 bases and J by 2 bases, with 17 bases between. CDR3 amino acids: CASSQDKRAALPYEQYF. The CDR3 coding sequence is TGCGCCAGCAGCCAAGATAAAAGGGCAGCTCTTCCCTACGAGCAGTACTTC.

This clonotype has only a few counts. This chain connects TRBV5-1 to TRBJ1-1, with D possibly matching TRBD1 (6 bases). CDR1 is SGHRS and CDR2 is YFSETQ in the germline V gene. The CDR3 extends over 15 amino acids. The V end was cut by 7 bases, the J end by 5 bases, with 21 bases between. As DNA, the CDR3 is TGCGCCAGCCACCCCCTCGGGGGGGCAGGGACTGAAGCTTTCTTT. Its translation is CASHPLGGAGTEAFF.

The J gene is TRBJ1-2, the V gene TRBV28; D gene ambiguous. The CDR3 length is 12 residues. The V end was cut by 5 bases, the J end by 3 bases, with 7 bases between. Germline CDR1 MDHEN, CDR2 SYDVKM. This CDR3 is CASSPLYYGYTF. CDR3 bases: TGTGCCAGCAGTCCCTTATACTATGGCTACACCTTC.

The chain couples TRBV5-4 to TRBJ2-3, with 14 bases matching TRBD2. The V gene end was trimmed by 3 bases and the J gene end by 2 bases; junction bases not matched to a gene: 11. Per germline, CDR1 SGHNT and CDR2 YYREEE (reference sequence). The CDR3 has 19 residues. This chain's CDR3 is CASSSQPGLAGASTDTQYF. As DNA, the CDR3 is TGTGCCAGCAGCTCACAACCGGGACTAGCGGGGGCCTCCACAGATACGCAGTATTTT.